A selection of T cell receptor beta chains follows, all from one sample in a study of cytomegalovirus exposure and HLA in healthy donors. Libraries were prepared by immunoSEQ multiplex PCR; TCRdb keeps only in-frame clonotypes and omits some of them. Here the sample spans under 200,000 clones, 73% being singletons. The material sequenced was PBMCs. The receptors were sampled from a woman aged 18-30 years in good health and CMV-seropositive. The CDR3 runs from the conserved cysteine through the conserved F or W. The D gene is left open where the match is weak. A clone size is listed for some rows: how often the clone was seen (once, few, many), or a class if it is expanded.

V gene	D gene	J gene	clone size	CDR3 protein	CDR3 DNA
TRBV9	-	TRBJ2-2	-	CASSVSQGPNTGELFF	TGTGCCAGCAGCGTCTCTCAGGGGCCGAACACCGGGGAGCTGTTTTTT
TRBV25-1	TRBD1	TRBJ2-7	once	CASSEDRGWNEQYF	TGTGCCAGCAGTGAAGACAGGGGATGGAACGAGCAGTACTTC
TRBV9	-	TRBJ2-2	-	CASSAAGYVYGELFF	TGTGCCAGCAGCGCCGCCGGGTACGTTTACGGGGAGCTGTTTTTT
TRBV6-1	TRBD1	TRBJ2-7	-	CASSERQGSYEQYF	TGTGCCAGCAGTGAGAGACAGGGGTCCTACGAGCAGTACTTC
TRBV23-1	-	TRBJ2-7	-	CASSHSDRKLYEQYF	TGCGCCAGCAGTCATTCCGACAGAAAACTCTACGAGCAGTACTTC
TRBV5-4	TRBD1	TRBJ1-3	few	CASSDYRGQRGNTIYF	TGTGCCAGCAGCGACTACAGGGGGCAGAGGGGAAACACCATATATTTT
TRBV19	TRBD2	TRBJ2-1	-	CASSIGLAGANEQFF	TGTGCCAGTAGTATAGGGCTAGCGGGGGCTAATGAGCAGTTCTTC
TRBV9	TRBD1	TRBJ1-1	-	CASSALTGITEAFF	TGTGCCAGCAGCGCGTTGACAGGGATCACTGAAGCTTTCTTT
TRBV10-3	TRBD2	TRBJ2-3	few	CAIGGGDTQYF	TGTGCCATCGGGGGGGGAGATACGCAGTATTTT
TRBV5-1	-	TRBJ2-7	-	CASSLAIGLGGGEQYF	TGCGCCAGCAGCTTGGCTATAGGGCTCGGAGGTGGGGAGCAGTACTTC
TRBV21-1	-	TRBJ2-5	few	CASSKDRAQETQYF	TGTGCCAGCAGCAAAGACAGGGCCCAAGAGACCCAGTACTTC
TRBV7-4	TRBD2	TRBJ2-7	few	CASSLPGTSLEEQYF	TGTGCCAGCAGCTTACCCGGGACTAGTTTGGAGGAGCAGTACTTC
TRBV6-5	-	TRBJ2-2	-	CASSPTTWGELFF	TGTGCCAGCAGCCCTACTACGTGGGGCGAGCTGTTTTTT
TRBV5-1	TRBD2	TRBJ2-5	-	CASSQELGGGATKTQYF	TGCGCCAGCAGCCAGGAACTTGGCGGGGGGGCGACCAAGACCCAGTACTTC
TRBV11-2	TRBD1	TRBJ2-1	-	CASSQTGNNEQFF	TGTGCCAGCAGCCAGACAGGGAACAATGAGCAGTTCTTC
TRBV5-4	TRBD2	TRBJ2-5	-	CASSPTPRLAEKGTQYF	TGTGCCAGCAGCCCTACCCCGCGACTAGCGGAGAAAGGGACCCAGTACTTC
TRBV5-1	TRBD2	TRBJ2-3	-	CASSFEAGGIDTQYF	TGCGCCAGCAGCTTTGAAGCGGGGGGGATAGATACGCAGTATTTT
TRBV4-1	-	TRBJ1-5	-	CASSQEHHQPQHF	TGTGCCAGCAGCCAAGAACATCATCAGCCCCAGCATTTT
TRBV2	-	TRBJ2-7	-	CASSDGLDGYEQYF	TGTGCCAGCAGTGACGGACTGGATGGCTACGAGCAGTACTTC
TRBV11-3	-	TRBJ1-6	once	CASSSTGANSPLHF	TGTGCCAGCAGCTCGACAGGAGCCAATTCACCCCTCCACTTT
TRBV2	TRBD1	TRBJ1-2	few	CASTDLGERDRVYGYTF	TGTGCCAGCACCGATTTAGGGGAGAGGGACAGGGTGTATGGCTACACCTTC
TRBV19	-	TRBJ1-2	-	CASSIPGLNYGYTF	TGTGCCAGTAGTATTCCCGGTCTGAACTATGGCTACACCTTC
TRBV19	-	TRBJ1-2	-	CASSDTPNYGYTF	TGTGCCAGCTCGGACACCCCTAACTATGGCTACACCTTC
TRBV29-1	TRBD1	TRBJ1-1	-	CSVAGTGRTEAFF	TGCAGCGTTGCTGGGACAGGGAGGACTGAAGCTTTCTTT
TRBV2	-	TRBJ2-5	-	CASTTYGGPQETQYF	TGTGCCAGCACGACGTATGGCGGGCCACAAGAGACCCAGTACTTC
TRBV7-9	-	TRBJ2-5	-	CASSQKETQYF	TGTGCCAGCAGCCAGAAAGAGACCCAGTACTTC
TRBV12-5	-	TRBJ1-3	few	CASGLSGGVSGNTIYF	TGTGCTAGTGGTTTAAGCGGGGGAGTCTCTGGAAACACCATATATTTT
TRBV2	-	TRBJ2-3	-	CASTFEEWRTDTQYF	TGTGCCAGCACATTCGAGGAGTGGCGCACAGATACGCAGTATTTT
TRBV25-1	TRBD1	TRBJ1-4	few	CASSVPGTGGKLFF	TGTGCCAGCAGTGTGCCCGGGACAGGGGGAAAACTGTTTTTT
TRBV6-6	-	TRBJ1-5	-	CASSLREGNQPQHF	TGTGCCAGCAGTTTGCGTGAGGGCAATCAGCCCCAGCATTTT
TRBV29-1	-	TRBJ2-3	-	CSVGPTDTQYF	TGCAGCGTTGGGCCGACAGATACGCAGTATTTT
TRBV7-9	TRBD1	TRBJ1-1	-	CASSSDPGQGGNTEAFF	TGTGCCAGCAGCTCCGATCCGGGACAGGGAGGGAACACTGAAGCTTTCTTT
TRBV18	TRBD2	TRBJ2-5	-	CASSPVSGVYQETQYF	TGTGCCAGCTCACCGGTTAGCGGGGTGTACCAAGAGACCCAGTACTTC
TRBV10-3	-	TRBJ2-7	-	CAISITLPSAYEQYF	TGTGCCATCAGTATAACCCTGCCCAGCGCCTACGAGCAGTACTTC
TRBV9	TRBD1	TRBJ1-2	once	CASSRDRGAGGYTF	TGTGCCAGCAGCCGGGACAGGGGAGCAGGAGGCTACACCTTC
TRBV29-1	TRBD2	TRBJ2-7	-	CSVETSGLAGGYEQYF	TGCAGCGTTGAAACCTCGGGACTAGCGGGGGGCTACGAGCAGTACTTC
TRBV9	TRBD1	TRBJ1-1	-	CASSETGTGTSTEAFF	TGTGCCAGCAGCGAAACCGGGACAGGGACGAGCACTGAAGCTTTCTTT
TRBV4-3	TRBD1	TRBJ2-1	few	CASSQSGTVPNEQFF	TGCGCCAGCAGCCAATCCGGGACAGTCCCCAATGAGCAGTTCTTC
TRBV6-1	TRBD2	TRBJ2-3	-	CASSEDSGGGADTQYF	TGTGCCAGCAGTGAAGATAGCGGGGGGGGAGCAGATACGCAGTATTTT
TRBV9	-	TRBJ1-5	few	CASSVGGVSSPQHF	TGTGCCAGCAGCGTAGGGGGGGTTTCTTCGCCCCAGCATTTT
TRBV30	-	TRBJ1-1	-	CAWSAANGGTEAFF	TGTGCCTGGAGTGCGGCCAACGGGGGCACTGAAGCTTTCTTT
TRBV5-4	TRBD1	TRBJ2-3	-	CASSLRGQDLTDTQYF	TGTGCCAGCAGCCTGAGGGGACAGGACCTCACAGATACGCAGTATTTT
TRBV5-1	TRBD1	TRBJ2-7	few	CASTLGDSLGEQYF	TGCGCCAGCACCTTGGGGGACAGCCTCGGCGAGCAGTACTTC
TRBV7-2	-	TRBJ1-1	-	CASSDTGLTEAFF	TGTGCCAGCAGCGATACAGGGCTCACTGAAGCTTTCTTT
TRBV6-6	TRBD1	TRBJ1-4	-	CASSNTGATNEKLFF	TGTGCCAGCAGTAACACAGGGGCAACTAATGAAAAACTGTTTTTT
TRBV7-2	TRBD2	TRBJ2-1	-	CASSPRGTKYNEQFF	TGTGCCAGCAGTCCGAGAGGGACTAAATACAATGAGCAGTTCTTC
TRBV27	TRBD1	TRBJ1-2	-	CASSPPGQGFYGYTF	TGTGCCAGCAGTCCACCGGGACAGGGGTTCTATGGCTACACCTTC
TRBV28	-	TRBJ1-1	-	CASSLLHSPEAFF	TGTGCCAGCAGTTTATTACATAGCCCGGAAGCTTTCTTT
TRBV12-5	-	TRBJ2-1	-	CASGISGISYNEQFF	TGTGCTAGTGGGATTTCGGGGATCTCCTACAATGAGCAGTTCTTC
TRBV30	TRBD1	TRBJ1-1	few	CACRFGTGVEAFF	TGTGCCTGCCGTTTTGGGACAGGGGTTGAAGCTTTCTTT
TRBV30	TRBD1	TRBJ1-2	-	CAWSVQGHYGYTF	TGTGCCTGGAGTGTACAGGGGCACTATGGCTACACCTTC
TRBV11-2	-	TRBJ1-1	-	CASSLDWRPGTEAFF	TGTGCCAGCAGCTTAGATTGGAGGCCGGGGACTGAAGCTTTCTTT
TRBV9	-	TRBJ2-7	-	CASSPRPKQGYEQYF	TGTGCCAGCAGCCCCCGACCTAAACAGGGTTACGAGCAGTACTTC
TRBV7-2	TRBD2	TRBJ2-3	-	CASSLGGGGDTQYF	TGTGCCAGCAGCCTAGGCGGCGGGGGAGATACGCAGTATTTT
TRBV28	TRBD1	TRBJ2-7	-	CASGTGQSYEQYF	TGTGCCAGCGGGACGGGACAGTCCTACGAGCAGTACTTC
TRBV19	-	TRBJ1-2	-	CASSITQGSGYTF	TGTGCCAGTAGTATAACACAGGGAAGTGGCTACACCTTC
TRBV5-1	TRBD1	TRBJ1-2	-	CASSRDSSSLADVYTF	TGCGCCAGCAGCCGGGACAGCTCGTCCCTTGCTGATGTCTACACCTTC